One T cell receptor (beta chain) is described in this entry. Its antigen is unknown. One base away there is no much larger clone; base qualities are not given. This record belongs to a study of spatial heterogeneity in lung cancer (dated by TCRdb to between 2018 and 2021). As for the study more broadly: Donors were 65 to 85 patients with early-stage, untreated non-small cell lung cancer from the lung TRACERx cohort. Follow-up PBMC samples were sequenced whenever the samples were available, and the median time to follow-up was approximately 2 years after resection. Beta-chain transcripts were consistently detected in greater numbers than alpha-chain transcripts, which likely reflects a higher abundance of beta-chain transcripts. In the raw uncorrected reads, each unique combination of TCR and UMI appeared on average more than ten times. In non-small cell lung cancer, the study quantitatively compared TCR alpha and beta repertoires across several tumor regions, matched nontumor lung, and blood. Nonsynonymous mutation counts, determined by whole-exome sequencing of tumor tissue, were related to TCR repertoire features. At surgery, roughly 220 tumor regions, around 65 matched nontumor lung samples and 50 to 60 PBMC samples were TCR-sequenced for both alpha and beta chains.

According to the study, the label for this sample's time point signals: blood at routine non-recurrence follow-up after resection. Whole RNA extracted from tumor and nontumor lung tissue, or from cryopreserved PBMC samples, was used for TCR sequencing without cell sorting. Only patients with enough RNA available from two or more tumor regions were chosen for TCR sequencing. The method behind the library was 5' RACE. These reads were obtained on a NextSeq 500. To allow correction of PCR and sequencing errors, the TCR library protocol tagged every TCR cDNA molecule with a unique molecular identifier. On the study's bioinformatics: TCR identification, UMI-based error correction and CDR3 extraction were all carried out with Decombinator tools. TCRs above a frequency of 2 per 1,000, corresponding to the top 1% of the tumor frequency distribution, were defined as expanded. Each repertoire was subsampled 100 times to 5,000 TCRs, after which Renyi diversity was computed with the R vegan package. CDR3 similarity networks were built from amino acid triplet string-kernel similarity, connecting CDR3s with pairwise similarity above 0.82. Clones were called with MiXCR by TCRdb after fastp trimmed the public reads at Q25, and only in-frame beta chains were retained. CDR3 protein duplicates are merged, each entry listing the most common genes and DNA. The V and J calls, along with clone size, are taken from TCRdb and not from the paper's own processing. In this sample the table shows 45,000 to 55,000 distinct CDR3 sequences, about 10% of which occur a single time. The top ten hold roughly a third of the sample.

The germline V gene provides CDR1 SGHRS and CDR2 YFSETQ. From the cysteine up to the phenylalanine, the CDR3 has a length of 17 residues. Of the read, only the CDR3 DNA is kept; its 51 bases are in frame from base 1. A distance of 17 bases separates the germline ends of V and J, which lose 0 bases and 5 bases respectively. Overall results and qualifications from the work: Comparisons of baseline and follow-up blood repertoires included only about 15 patients. Ubiquitous expanded tumor TCRs showed up in blood more often at tumor resection than at routine follow-up. Additional single-cell paired TCR alpha and beta sequencing was considered necessary to confirm, at a functional level, the hypothesis that regional TCRs recognize regional mutations.

The receptor was derived from a male donor with early-stage non-small cell lung cancer. The rearrangement combines TRBV5-1 with TRBJ2-2, with the D gene not confidently named. Sample: PBMCs, taken at follow-up. This receptor has the CDR3 CASSLAGRPPVTGELFF. The bases are TGCGCCAGCAGCTTGGCCGGCAGACCCCCCGTGACCGGGGAGCTGTTTTTT.